Shown below are 10 T cell receptor beta chains from a single sample sequenced in a study of identical twins (TCRdb year 2016). Receptors were amplified or captured by 5' RACE. Sequencer: Illumina HiSeq 2000. The public reads were run again by TCRdb, first through fastp at Q25 and then through MiXCR, and only productive beta chains were kept. CDR3 protein sequences are deduplicated, and each keeps its most common genes and DNA. In all, the sample holds 200,000 to 300,000 distinct CDR3 sequences, and 5.5% to 8% of those were seen once. 3% to 4% of the sample is taken by the ten largest. The same specimen was also included in a second study, on yellow fever vaccine responses in identical twins.

Sample: memory (CD45RO+) T cells sorted from blood. This specimen's cell subset or site label, per the study, means: CD45RO+ enriched T cells. The receptors were sampled from a woman under 30 in good health.

The gene calls are TRBV9 and TRBJ2-1, with D possibly being TRBD2 (6 bases). V was cut by 0 bases and J by 2 bases, with 15 bases left in between. This CDR3 has 17 amino acids. Per germline, CDR1 SGDLS and CDR2 YYNGEE. For the CDR3, the DNA is TGTGCCAGCAGCGTAGGGGCGGTCGGGGGACCCTACAATGAGCAGTTCTTC. Its translation is CASSVGAVGGPYNEQFF.

This clonotype came up a few times. The chain links TRBV18 to TRBJ2-2; 8 bases match TRBD2. V was clipped by 1 base and J by 4 bases; unmatched bases: 8. Germline loops: CDR1 KGHSH, CDR2 LQKENI. CDR3 length equals 17 residues. The CDR3 region has the DNA TGTGCCAGCTCACCACGAAGGGCGGGAGGAGGCACCGGGGAGCTGTTTTTT. Translated, it gives CASSPRRAGGGTGELFF. Filled out from reference TRBV18 and TRBJ2-2, the complete variable domain reads NAGVMQNPRHLVRRRGQEARLRCSPMKGHSHVYWYRQLPEEGLKFMVYLQKENIIDESGMPKERFSAEFPKEGPSILRIQQVVRGDSAAYFCASSPRRAGGGTGELFFGEGSRLTVL.

This clonotype was recorded a few times. The chain links TRBV7-2 to TRBJ2-1; a weak D match, TRBD2 (6 bases). In germline, CDR1 is SGHTA, CDR2 FQGNSA. The CDR3 length is 16 residues. Trimming removed 0 bases from V and 3 bases from J, with 12 bases in between. This chain's CDR3 is CASSLAGAGLYNEQFF. The DNA for the CDR3 is TGTGCCAGCAGCTTAGCAGGGGCGGGACTCTACAATGAGCAGTTCTTC.

The gene calls are TRBV12-3 or TRBV12-4 and TRBJ1-2; 9 bases match TRBD1. The V segment lost 2 bases and the J segment 6 bases; nucleotides outside the gene matches: 13. The CDR3 sequence is 17 residues long. DNA of the CDR3: TGTGCCAGCAGTTTATCTCAGGGGGGGGACAGGGAGAATGGCTACACCTTC. This translates into CASSLSQGGDRENGYTF.

The chain has TRBV20-1 and TRBJ2-1; 12 nucleotides agree with TRBD2. Trimming removed 3 bases from V and 9 bases from J; junction bases left unmatched: 9. The CDR3 is 15 amino acids. Per the germline V gene, CDR1 is DFQATT and CDR2 is SNEGSKA (reference sequence). In DNA, the CDR3 is TGCAGTGCTAGCCCTCTAGCGGGGGGGCCCAGTGAGCAGTTCTTC. It encodes CSASPLAGGPSEQFF.

This clonotype was observed at least ten times. V gene TRBV12-3 or TRBV12-4 combines with J gene TRBJ1-1, with TRBD1 matching 9 bases. Unmatched junction bases numbered 3, after V lost 6 bases and J lost 1 base. This CDR3 has 14 amino acids. The CDR3 sequence: CASRRQGENTEAFF. The CDR3 bases are TGTGCCAGCAGGAGACAGGGGGAGAACACTGAAGCTTTCTTT.

This clonotype was seen at least ten times. V usage is TRBV20-1 and J usage is TRBJ2-3, with a tentative D call TRBD2 (6 bases). The CDR3 sequence is 14 residues long. Germline CDR1 reads DFQATT; CDR2 reads SNEGSKA (reference sequence). V lost 3 bases and J lost 3, with 13 bases in between. The CDR3 bases are TGCAGTGCTAGTTTGGGGGGAAGGACAGATACGCAGTATTTT. Protein: CSASLGGRTDTQYF.

This chain links TRBV20-1 with TRBJ2-3; possibly TRBD1 for D (5 bases). Deletions cut 3 bases from V and 8 bases from J, with 24 bases between. This CDR3 is built from 16 residues. CDR1 and CDR2 from the germline V gene are DFQATT and SNEGSKA (reference sequence). CDR3 protein: CSASPPGGADKSTQYF. The CDR3 nucleotides are TGCAGTGCTAGTCCGCCCGGTGGGGCCGACAAAAGTACGCAGTATTTT.

This chain uses TRBV18 with TRBJ2-2; 7 bases agree with TRBD2. This CDR3 is 16 amino acids long. Looked up from germline, CDR1 is KGHSH and CDR2 is LQKENI. The trim removed 5 bases at V and 4 bases at J, leaving 10 bases unmatched. The CDR3 DNA reads as TGTGCCAGCTCATCAAGACTAGCCTCGAGCACCGGGGAGCTGTTTTTT. This encodes CASSSRLASSTGELFF. Filled out from reference TRBV18 and TRBJ2-2, the complete variable domain reads NAGVMQNPRHLVRRRGQEARLRCSPMKGHSHVYWYRQLPEEGLKFMVYLQKENIIDESGMPKERFSAEFPKEGPSILRIQQVVRGDSAAYFCASSSRLASSTGELFFGEGSRLTVL.

This chain links TRBV10-2 with TRBJ2-7; D could derive from TRBD1 or TRBD2 (5 bases each). V lost 6 bases and J lost 1, with 10 bases in between. Germline V gives CDR1 WSHSY, CDR2 SAAADI. This CDR3 is built from 13 residues. The CDR3 DNA follows: TGCGCCAGCAGGACCTGGGGGTCCTACGAGCAGTACGTC. Translation: CASRTWGSYEQYV.